This TCR beta chain was sequenced during a study of cytomegalovirus exposure and HLA in healthy donors. The overall study: The 500 to 850 first-cohort repertoires and the approximately 130 validation repertoires shared the same platform, a later analysis reported. General observations from the study: Among the CMV-associated chains, three were confirmed in vitro as specific for CMV antigens. Most observed TCR sequences were rare, whereas some public TCRs were detected in many donors.

Repertoires were generated with immunoSEQ multiplex PCR, while TCRdb's copy carries only in-frame clones and drops some. The table lists fewer than 200,000 clones, less than 90% of them singletons, with approximately 2.2% in the top ten. The CDR3 covers 16 residues. Germline CDR1 is SGHTA and CDR2 is FQGNSA. The germline V and J ends were trimmed by 3 bases and 5 bases, with 20 bases remaining between them. Of note for this clone: Antigen specificity is unknown.

This sequence originates from a woman aged 18-29 years in good health and CMV-seronegative. Sequenced sample: PBMCs. The chain has TRBV7-2 and TRBJ2-7; maybe TRBD1 (8 bases). This CDR3 is CASSFGQGGGRDEQYF. DNA for the CDR3: TGTGCCAGCAGCTTTGGACAGGGAGGGGGTAGGGACGAGCAGTACTTC. Using reference TRBV7-2 and TRBJ2-7 for the parts outside the CDR3, the full variable domain is GAGVSQSPSNKVTEKGKDVELRCDPISGHTALYWYRQSLGQGLEFLIYFQGNSAPDKSGLPSDRFSAERTGGSVSTLTIQRTQQEDSAVYLCASSFGQGGGRDEQYFGPGTRLTVT.